This T cell receptor beta chain derives from a study of Ad26.COV2.S vaccination and SARS-CoV-2 variants. TCRdb's copy holds only in-frame clones and misses some; the assay was immunoSEQ multiplex PCR. The repertoire consists of 450,000 to 550,000 clones, with 89% occurring once and the leading ten covering roughly 2.5%. The CDR3 is made up of 15 amino acids. In germline, CDR1 is SGDLS, CDR2 YYNGEE. The junction had 7 bases not matched to a gene; V was cut back by 0 bases and J by 6 bases. Described treatment: about 20 received Ad26.COV2.S at low or high dose, single or two shots; 5 received placebo; per-sample allocation not given. Sampling happened 63 days after the first vaccine or placebo injection.

The chain uses TRBV9 and TRBJ1-2, with 8 nucleotides matching TRBD1. The TCR originated in a person aged 18-60 years who received the Ad26.COV2.S COVID-19 vaccine or a placebo. Specimen: peripheral blood, collected in a trial of Ad26.COV2.S vaccine versus placebo. CDR3 amino acids: CASSVDTGGTNGYTF. CDR3 sequence (DNA): TGTGCCAGCAGCGTAGACACAGGGGGAACGAATGGCTACACCTTC. The complete variable domain, with remaining parts taken from reference TRBV9 and TRBJ1-2, reads DSGVTQTPKHLITATGQRVTLRCSPRSGDLSVYWYQQSLDQGLQFLIQYYNGEERAKGNILERFSAQQFPDLHSELNLSSLELGDSALYFCASSVDTGGTNGYTFGSGTRLTVV.